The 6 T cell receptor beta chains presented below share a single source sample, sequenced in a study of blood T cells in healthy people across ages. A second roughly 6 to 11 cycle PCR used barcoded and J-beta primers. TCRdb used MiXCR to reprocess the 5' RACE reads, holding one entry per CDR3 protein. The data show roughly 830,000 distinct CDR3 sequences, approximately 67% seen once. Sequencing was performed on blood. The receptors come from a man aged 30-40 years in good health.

The CDR3 sequence is CASSQEIGLGQGRTEAFF. The DNA for the CDR3 is TGTGCCAGCAGCCAAGAGATAGGACTGGGACAGGGGCGAACTGAAGCTTTCTTT. This chain uses TRBV14 with TRBJ1-1; 10 bases line up with TRBD1. The CDR3 has 18 residues. V trimming: 0 bases; J trimming: 5 bases; junction bases outside the gene matches: 12. Germline values: CDR1 SGHDN, CDR2 FVKESK.

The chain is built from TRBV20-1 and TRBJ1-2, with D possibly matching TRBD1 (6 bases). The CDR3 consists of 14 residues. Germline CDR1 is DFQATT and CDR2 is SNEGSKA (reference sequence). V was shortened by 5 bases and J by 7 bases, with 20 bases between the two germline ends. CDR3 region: CSAGAGAGGGGYTF. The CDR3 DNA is TGCAGTGCTGGAGCCGGAGCCGGGGGCGGTGGCTACACCTTC.

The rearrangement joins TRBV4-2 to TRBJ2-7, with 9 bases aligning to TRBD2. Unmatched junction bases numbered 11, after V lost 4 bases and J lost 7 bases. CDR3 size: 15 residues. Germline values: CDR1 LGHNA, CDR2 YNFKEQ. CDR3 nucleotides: TGTGCCAGCAGCCCACCGGGACTAGCCCATAGGGAGCAGTACTTC. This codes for CASSPPGLAHREQYF.

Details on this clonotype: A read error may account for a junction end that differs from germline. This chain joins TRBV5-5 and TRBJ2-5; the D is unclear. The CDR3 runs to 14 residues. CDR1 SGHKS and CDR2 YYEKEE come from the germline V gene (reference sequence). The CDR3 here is CTSRTERGLETQYF. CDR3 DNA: TGTACCAGCAGGACGGAGCGAGGCTTGGAGACCCAGTACTTC.

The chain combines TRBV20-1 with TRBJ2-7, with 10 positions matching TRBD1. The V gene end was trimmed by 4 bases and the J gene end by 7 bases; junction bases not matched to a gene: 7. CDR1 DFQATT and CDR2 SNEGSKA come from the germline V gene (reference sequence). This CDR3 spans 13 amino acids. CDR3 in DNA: TGCAGTGCTACCCGACAGGGGGCATGGGAGCAGTACTTC. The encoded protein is CSATRQGAWEQYF.

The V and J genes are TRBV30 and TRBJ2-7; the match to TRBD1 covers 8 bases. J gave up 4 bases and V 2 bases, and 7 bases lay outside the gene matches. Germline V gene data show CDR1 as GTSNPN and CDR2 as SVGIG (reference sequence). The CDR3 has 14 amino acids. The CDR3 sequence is CAWSSGTGSYEQYF. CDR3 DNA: TGTGCCTGGAGTTCAGGGACAGGCTCTTACGAGCAGTACTTC.